This note documents a single T cell receptor beta chain sequence. What it binds is not known. This sample is drawn from a study of blood T cells in healthy people across ages. General study results and limits: Estimates based on one million T cells were treated as lower bounds. Unsorted PBMC input precluded a conclusive naive versus antigen-experienced comparison. Long-lived donors carried more naive CD4+ cells and greater diversity than aged donors.

A second PCR of roughly 6 to 12 cycles used a sample-barcoded 5' primer and a J-beta primer mix. Each of the samples gave a minimum of 2.5 million paired-end reads that contained CDR3. A single record per CDR3 protein comes from TCRdb applying MiXCR to the 5' RACE reads. The profile shows approximately 810,000 distinct CDR3 sequences, roughly 40% of them singletons. V was pared by 5 bases and J by 10 bases, with 8 bases of the junction left unmatched. The CDR3 extends over 13 amino acids. CDR1 is SGHVS and CDR2 is FNYEAQ in the germline V gene. The chain recombines TRBV7-6 with TRBJ1-2, with 9 bases aligning to TRBD1. Sequences were obtained from blood. This TCR was recovered from a man aged 18 to 29 in good health. The CDR3 region has the DNA TGTGCCAGCAGCCTAGGACAGGGGACTGTCTACACCTTC. This codes for CASSLGQGTVYTF.